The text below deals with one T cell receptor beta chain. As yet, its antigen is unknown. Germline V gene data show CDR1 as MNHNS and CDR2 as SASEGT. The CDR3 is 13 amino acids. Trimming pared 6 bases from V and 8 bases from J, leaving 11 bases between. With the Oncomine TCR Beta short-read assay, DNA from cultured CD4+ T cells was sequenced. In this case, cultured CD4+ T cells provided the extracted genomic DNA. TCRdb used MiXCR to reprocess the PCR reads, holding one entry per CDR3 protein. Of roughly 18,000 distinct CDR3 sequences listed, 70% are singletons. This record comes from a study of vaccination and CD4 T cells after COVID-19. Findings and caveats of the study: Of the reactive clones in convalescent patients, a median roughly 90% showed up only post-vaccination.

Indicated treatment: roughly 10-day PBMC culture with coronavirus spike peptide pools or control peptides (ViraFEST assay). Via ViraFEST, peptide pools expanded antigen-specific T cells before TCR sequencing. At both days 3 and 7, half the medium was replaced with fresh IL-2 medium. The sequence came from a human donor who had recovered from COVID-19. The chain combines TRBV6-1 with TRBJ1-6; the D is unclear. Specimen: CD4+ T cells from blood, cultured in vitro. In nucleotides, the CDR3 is TGTGCCAGCAGCCCGGGGAGTGATTCACCCCTCCACTTT. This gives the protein CASSPGSDSPLHF.